This T cell receptor beta chain was recorded in a study of cytomegalovirus exposure and HLA in healthy donors. Primers included in the PCR were 60 Vbeta and 13 Jbeta primers. Only in-frame clones appear in the TCRdb table, and some are missing; sequencing was by immunoSEQ multiplex PCR. The sample lists about 100,000 clones, roughly 78% occurring once. Germline-derived CDR1 and CDR2 are LNHDA and SQIVND (reference sequence). CDR3 size: 15 residues. Losses at the gene ends were 6 bases for V and 4 bases for J; bases not matched to a gene: 6. This receptor was identified in a woman in her fifties or sixties in good health and CMV-seronegative. The V gene is TRBV19, the J gene TRBJ1-5; 10 nucleotides agree with TRBD1. Sequencing used PBMCs. As DNA, the CDR3 is TGTGCCAGTAGGACAAAGGGACAGGGGAATCAGCCCCAGCATTTT. Its protein product is CASRTKGQGNQPQHF.